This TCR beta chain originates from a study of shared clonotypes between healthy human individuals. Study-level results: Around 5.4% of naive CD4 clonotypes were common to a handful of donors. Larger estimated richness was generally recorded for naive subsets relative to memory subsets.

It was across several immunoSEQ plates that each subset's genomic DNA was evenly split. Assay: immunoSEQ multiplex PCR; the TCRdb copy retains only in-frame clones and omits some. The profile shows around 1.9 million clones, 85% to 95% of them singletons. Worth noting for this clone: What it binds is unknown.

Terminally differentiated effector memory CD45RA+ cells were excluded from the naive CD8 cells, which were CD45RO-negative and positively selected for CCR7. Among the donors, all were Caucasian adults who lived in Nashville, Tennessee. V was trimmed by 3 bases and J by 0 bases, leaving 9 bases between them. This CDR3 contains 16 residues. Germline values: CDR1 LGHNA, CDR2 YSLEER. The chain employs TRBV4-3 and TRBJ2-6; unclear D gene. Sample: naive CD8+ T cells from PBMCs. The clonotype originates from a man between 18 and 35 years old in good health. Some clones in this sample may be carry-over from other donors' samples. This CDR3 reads CASSQDGVSGANVLTF. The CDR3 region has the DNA TGCGCCAGCAGCCAGGATGGAGTCTCTGGGGCCAACGTCCTGACTTTC.